This T cell receptor (beta chain) emerged from a study of T cell repertoires in cytomegalovirus infection. Study background: Both a matching HLA type and CMV infection were indicated by public TCR beta signatures.

This clonotype was counted only a few times. TCRdb fed the reads into MiXCR, producing one record per CDR3 protein. The table records roughly 140,000 distinct CDR3 sequences, 23% of them present only once. The V end lost 3 bases, the J end lost 5 bases, and 12 bases lay between the germline ends. The CDR3 has 13 amino acids. Germline lookup yields CDR1 SQVTM and CDR2 ANQGSEA. This chain connects TRBV29-1 to TRBJ2-3; D is ambiguous. This sequence was found in a human donor in good health (CMV status not recorded). Some clones in this sample may be carry-over from other donors' samples. Sequenced sample: PBMCs. In DNA, the CDR3 is TGCAGCGTTGAGGTGGTAGTACGAGATACGCAGTATTTT. It encodes CSVEVVVRDTQYF.